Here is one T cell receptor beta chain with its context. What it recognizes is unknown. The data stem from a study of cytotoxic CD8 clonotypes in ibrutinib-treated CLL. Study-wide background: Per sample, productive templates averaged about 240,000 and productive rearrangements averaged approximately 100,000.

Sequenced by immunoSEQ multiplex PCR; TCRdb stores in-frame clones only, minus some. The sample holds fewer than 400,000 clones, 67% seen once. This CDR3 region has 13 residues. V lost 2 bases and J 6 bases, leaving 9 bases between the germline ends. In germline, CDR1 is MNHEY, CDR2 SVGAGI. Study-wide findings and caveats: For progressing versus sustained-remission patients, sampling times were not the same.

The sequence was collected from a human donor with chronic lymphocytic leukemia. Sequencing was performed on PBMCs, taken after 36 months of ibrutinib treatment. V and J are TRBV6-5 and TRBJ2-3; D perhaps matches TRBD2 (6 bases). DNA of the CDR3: TGTGCCAGCAGTTACCAGAGCGGGGATACGCAGTATTTT. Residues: CASSYQSGDTQYF.